One sample yielded the 27 T cell receptor beta chains listed below, sequenced in a study of cytomegalovirus exposure and HLA in healthy donors. The PCR used 60 Vbeta and 13 Jbeta primers. The method was immunoSEQ multiplex PCR; TCRdb's version includes in-frame clones alone and lacks a portion of them. The table lists about 140,000 clones, approximately 85% of them singletons, with roughly 0.5% in the top ten. Material for sequencing was PBMCs. Every receptor here comes from a woman aged 40 to 55 in good health and CMV-seronegative.

The chain carries TRBV21-1 and TRBJ2-7; the table gives TRBD1 as D, unverified against the DNA. TRBV21-1 constitutes a pseudogene. This CDR3 is built from 15 residues. The CDR3 loop reads CASSKEQGSTYEQYF. The CDR3 DNA sequence: TGTGCCAGCAGCAAAGAACAGGGGTCAACCTACGAGCAGTACTTC.

In its sample, this clone was seen a few times. V gene TRBV4-3 combines with J gene TRBJ2-3; 8 bases are shared with TRBD2. The trim removed 8 bases at V and 0 bases at J, leaving 4 bases unmatched. In germline, CDR1 is LGHNA, CDR2 YSLEER. CDR3 size: 14 residues. CDR3 protein: CASQRERSTDTQYF. CDR3 bases: TGCGCCAGCCAGCGGGAGAGGAGCACAGATACGCAGTATTTT.

The V and J genes are TRBV5-4 and TRBJ1-2; perhaps TRBD1 as D (6 bases). From germline, CDR1 is SGHNT and CDR2 YYREEE (reference sequence). V was pared by 2 bases and J by 8 bases, with 13 bases between. The CDR3 is made up of 13 amino acids. CDR3 coding DNA: TGTGCCAGCAGCTTACAGGGTGAAGACGGCTACACCTTC. Protein sequence: CASSLQGEDGYTF.

V usage is TRBV4-3 and J usage is TRBJ2-5, with 8 bases matching TRBD2. Germline V CDR1 and CDR2: LGHNA, YSLEER. The CDR3 is 16 amino acids. V trimming: 0 bases; J trimming: 11 bases; junction bases outside the gene matches: 14. The CDR3, as DNA: TGCGCCAGCAGCCAAGATCCCGGGGGGGGCGCGGGAGAGCAGTACTTC. It yields the protein CASSQDPGGGAGEQYF.

This chain uses TRBV11-3 with TRBJ2-2, with TRBD1 identical over 8 bases. Looked up from germline, CDR1 is SGHNT and CDR2 is YENEEA. The CDR3 is made up of 15 amino acids. V shed 4 bases and J 7 bases; nucleotides not matched to a gene: 8. The CDR3 loop is CASSWTGKGFGELFF. DNA of the CDR3: TGTGCCAGCAGCTGGACAGGGAAGGGTTTCGGGGAGCTGTTTTTT.

J is TRBJ2-5 and V is TRBV9; D is possibly TRBD2 (6 bases). The J call is in doubt because the DNA end fits TRBJ2-7 better. The CDR3 runs 14 residues. The V gene's germline CDR1 is SGDLS and CDR2 YYNGEE. CDR3 bases: TGTGCCAGCAGCGGCTTGGGGGGATGGCGCGAGCAGTACTTC. Its translation: CASSGLGGWREQYF.

This chain uses TRBV27 with TRBJ2-5; D is possibly TRBD1 (5 bases). Germline V gives CDR1 MNHEY, CDR2 SMNVEV (reference sequence). This CDR3 comprises 12 residues. V was cut by 6 bases and J by 3 bases, with 8 bases left in between. This CDR3 reads CASRGPKETQYF. The DNA for the CDR3 is TGTGCCAGCAGGGGGCCTAAAGAGACCCAGTACTTC.

The chain couples TRBV7-9 to TRBJ2-1; TRBD2 is a possible D gene (5 bases). V was pared by 8 bases and J by 7 bases, with 12 bases between. Germline loops: CDR1 SEHNR, CDR2 FQNEAQ (reference sequence). The length of the CDR3 is 12 residues. The CDR3 sequence: CASVWTGNEQFF. CDR3 bases: TGTGCCAGCGTATGGACGGGAAATGAGCAGTTCTTC. Full variable domain (remainder filled in from reference TRBV7-9 and TRBJ2-1): DTGVSQNPRHKITKRGQNVTFRCDPISEHNRLYWYRQTLGQGPEFLTYFQNEAQLEKSRLLSDRFSAERPKGSFSTLEIQRTEQGDSAMYLCASVWTGNEQFFGPGTRLTVL.

This chain connects TRBV5-4 to TRBJ1-2; TRBD1 matches at 7 bases. Germline CDR1 is SGHNT and CDR2 is YYREEE (reference sequence). With V trimmed by 4 bases and J by 4 bases, 1 base remained unmatched. This CDR3 comprises 12 residues. CDR3 DNA sequence: TGTGCCAGCAGCGGGGACAGCTATGGCTACACCTTC. Its protein is CASSGDSYGYTF.

As for this clone: The junction shows a germline mismatch at one end, possibly a read error. The chain recombines TRBV7-9 with TRBJ2-7; D uncertain. The length of the CDR3 is 15 residues. Germline loops: CDR1 SEHNR, CDR2 FQNEAQ (reference sequence). The CDR3 loop is CSSSLDAWAAYEQYF. The CDR3 nucleotides read TGTTCCAGCAGCTTAGATGCGTGGGCCGCCTACGAGCAGTACTTC.

The genes are TRBV30 and TRBJ2-2; TRBD1 might be the D (5 bases). The CDR3 loop spans 12 amino acids. Trimming took 2 bases from V and 6 from J, leaving 7 bases between them. CDR1 and CDR2 from the germline V gene are GTSNPN and SVGIG (reference sequence). The CDR3 region has the DNA TGTGCCTGGAGTTGGACATCCGGGGAGCTGTTTTTT. Translated, it gives CAWSWTSGELFF. The entire variable domain, with the rest obtained from reference TRBV30 and TRBJ2-2, is as follows: SQTIHQWPATLVQPVGSPLSLECTVEGTSNPNLYWYRQAAGRGLQLLFYSVGIGQISSEVPQNLSASRPQDRQFILSSKKLLLSDSGFYLCAWSWTSGELFFGEGSRLTVL.

The chain combines TRBV19 with TRBJ2-3; D is possibly TRBD1 (5 bases). V dropped 3 bases and J dropped 2 bases, with 15 bases sitting between them. Germline-derived CDR1 and CDR2 are LNHDA and SQIVND (reference sequence). The CDR3 length is 16 residues. CDR3 sequence (DNA): TGTGCCAGTAGTATCGCTACCAGGGCATTCACAGATACGCAGTATTTT. Translated: CASSIATRAFTDTQYF.

V is TRBV27 and J is TRBJ1-5; 9 bases are shared with TRBD1. Unmatched junction bases numbered 4, after V lost 1 base and J lost 0 bases. The CDR3 consists of 17 residues. In germline, CDR1 is MNHEY, CDR2 SMNVEV (reference sequence). The CDR3 DNA reads as TGTGCCAGCAGTTTATATCGGACAGGGGATAGCAATCAGCCCCAGCATTTT. Protein sequence: CASSLYRTGDSNQPQHF.

The V and J genes are TRBV2 and TRBJ2-1, with 11 bases lining up with TRBD2. The junction had 15 bases not matched to a gene; V was cut back by 7 bases and J by 4 bases. Per the germline V gene, CDR1 is SNHLY and CDR2 is FYNNEI. This CDR3 spans 18 amino acids. CDR3 bases: TGTGCCAGCAACCCGACTAGCGGGGCCTCACCCGTATACAATGAGCAGTTCTTC. Its translation: CASNPTSGASPVYNEQFF.

The rearrangement joins TRBV10-3 to TRBJ2-5; TRBD2 matches 7 bases. The CDR3 length is 18 residues. The trim removed 1 base at V and 2 bases at J, leaving 13 bases unmatched. Per the germline V gene, CDR1 is ENHRY and CDR2 is SYGVKD. The CDR3 region is CAISEFGGTTSYQETQYF. The CDR3 region has the DNA TGTGCCATCAGTGAGTTCGGGGGGACTACGAGTTATCAAGAGACCCAGTACTTC.

The rearrangement links TRBV11-2 to TRBJ1-3; D perhaps matches TRBD1 (5 bases). V was pared by 6 bases and J by 0 bases, with 12 bases between. The CDR3 spans 15 residues. Germline CDR1 SGHAT, CDR2 FQNNGV. The CDR3 protein is CASSPRQNSGNTIYF. The CDR3 DNA is TGTGCCAGCAGTCCCCGACAGAACTCTGGAAACACCATATATTTT.

The chain joins TRBV7-2 to TRBJ1-6, with no clear D. The germline V and J ends were trimmed by 2 bases and 10 bases, with 12 bases remaining between them. The germline gives CDR1 SGHTA, CDR2 FQGNSA. The CDR3 length is 14 residues. CDR3 coding DNA: TGTGCCAGCAGCTTAAAAGTCTTGGAGTCACCCCTCCACTTT. This codes for CASSLKVLESPLHF.

The chain uses TRBV4-3 and TRBJ2-1, with D maybe TRBD2 (6 bases). The CDR3 spans 15 residues. Germline CDR1 LGHNA, CDR2 YSLEER. Trimming cost V 4 bases and J 11 bases, with 21 bases left between them. The CDR3 nucleotides read TGCGCCAGCAGCCCAAACCCACTAGCTCCCGCCAAGCAGTTCTTC. Translated: CASSPNPLAPAKQFF.

V usage is TRBV9 and J usage is TRBJ2-5; perhaps TRBD2 as D (6 bases). V lost 2 bases to trimming and J lost 5 bases, with 13 bases between them. The CDR3 is 14 amino acids. Germline-derived CDR1 and CDR2 are SGDLS and YYNGEE. The CDR3 spells CASSVGPGDETQYF. The CDR3 DNA follows: TGTGCCAGCAGCGTGGGTCCGGGAGATGAGACCCAGTACTTC.

The count of this clone is one. The chain links TRBV19 to TRBJ2-7; the match to TRBD2 covers 11 bases. V dropped 5 bases and J dropped 3; count of bases not matched to a gene: 6. CDR3 length: 15 residues. CDR1 and CDR2 from the germline V gene are LNHDA and SQIVND (reference sequence). The CDR3 sequence: CASSLTGTSGYEQYF. Written as DNA, the CDR3 is TGTGCCAGTAGTCTGACCGGGACTAGCGGCTACGAGCAGTACTTC.

The rearrangement links TRBV2 to TRBJ1-2; 9 bases agree with TRBD1. CDR1 SNHLY and CDR2 FYNNEI come from the germline V gene. V trimming: 5 bases; J trimming: 8 bases; junction bases outside the gene matches: 9. The CDR3 totals 14 residues. The CDR3 DNA is TGTGCCAGCAGTTTGGACAGGGGCTGGGGGGGCTACACCTTC. Translating it yields CASSLDRGWGGYTF.

The rearrangement links TRBV5-1 to TRBJ1-2; a weak D match, TRBD1 (5 bases). Trimming cost V 1 base and J 6 bases, with 13 bases left between them. The CDR3 totals 14 residues. Germline V gene lookup returns CDR1 SGHRS and CDR2 YFSETQ. The CDR3 region is CASSLLGSGNGYTF. The CDR3, as DNA: TGCGCCAGCAGCTTGTTAGGGTCAGGGAATGGCTACACCTTC.

The gene calls are TRBV7-2 and TRBJ2-7; 10 bases align to TRBD2. Germline assignment: CDR1 SGHTA and CDR2 FQGNSA. The CDR3 extends over 16 amino acids. The trim removed 1 base at V and 0 bases at J, leaving 3 bases unmatched. The CDR3 DNA reads TGTGCCAGCAGCTTAGATTCTAGCGGGAGCTCCTACGAGCAGTACTTC. This encodes CASSLDSSGSSYEQYF.

The genes are TRBV7-2 and TRBJ2-7, with a possible D match to TRBD2 (6 bases). Germline CDR1 is SGHTA and CDR2 is FQGNSA. Trimming took off 4 bases at V and 1 base at J, with 14 bases between the two ends. The CDR3 is made up of 15 amino acids. The CDR3 DNA reads TGTGCCAGCAGCTCGCGCGGGACTGGTTCCTACGAGCAGTACTTC. It is translated as CASSSRGTGSYEQYF.

This clone has just a few counts. The same CDR3 can be traced to other DNA sequences in this sample. The gene calls are TRBV10-3 and TRBJ1-5; 9 bases line up with TRBD1. The CDR3 length is 15 residues. In germline, CDR1 is ENHRY, CDR2 SYGVKD. After removal of 3 bases from V and 5 bases from J, the junction contained 5 bases not matched to a gene. In DNA form, the CDR3 reads TGTGCCATCAGTGATTCCGACAGGGGGTATCAGCCCCAGCATTTT. This encodes CAISDSDRGYQPQHF.

The chain couples TRBV29-1 to TRBJ2-1; perhaps TRBD2 as D (7 bases). The CDR3 covers 14 residues. Germline loops: CDR1 SQVTM, CDR2 ANQGSEA. V lost 7 bases, J lost 4 bases, and 17 bases lay in between. The CDR3 DNA reads as TGCAGCGGATGGGGGGGCACGAGATACAATGAGCAGTTCTTC. Translation: CSGWGGTRYNEQFF.

The rearrangement joins TRBV10-2 to TRBJ2-7; 9 bases match TRBD1. This CDR3 contains 13 residues. The germline V gene has CDR1 WSHSY and CDR2 SAAADI. With V trimmed by 6 bases and J by 6 bases, 6 bases remained unmatched. The CDR3 coding sequence is TGCGCCAGCAGCCCCGGACAGGGGCTCGAGCAGTACTTC. This sequence encodes CASSPGQGLEQYF.